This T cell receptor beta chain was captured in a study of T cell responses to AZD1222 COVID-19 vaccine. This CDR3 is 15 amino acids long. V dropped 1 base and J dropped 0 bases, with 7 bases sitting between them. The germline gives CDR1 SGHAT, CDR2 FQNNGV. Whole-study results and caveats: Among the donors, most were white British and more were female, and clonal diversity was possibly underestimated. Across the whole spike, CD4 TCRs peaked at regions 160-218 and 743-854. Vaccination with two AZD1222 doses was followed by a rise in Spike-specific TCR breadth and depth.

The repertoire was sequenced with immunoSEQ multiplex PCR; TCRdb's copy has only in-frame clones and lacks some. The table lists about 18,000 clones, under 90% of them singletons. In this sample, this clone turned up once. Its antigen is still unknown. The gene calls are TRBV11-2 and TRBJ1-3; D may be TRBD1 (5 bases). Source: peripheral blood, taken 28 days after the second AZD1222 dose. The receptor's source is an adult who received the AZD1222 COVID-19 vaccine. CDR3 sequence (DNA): TGTGCCAGCAGCTTAGGACAGCCCTCTGGAAACACCATATATTTT. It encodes CASSLGQPSGNTIYF.